This T cell receptor (beta chain) was identified during a study of identical twins' blood T cells. In TCRdb, the 5' RACE reads were re-called with MiXCR into one record per CDR3 protein. Here the sample spans 300,000 to 400,000 distinct CDR3 sequences, over 25% being singletons. Germline CDR1 reads KGHSH; CDR2 reads LQKENI. Trimming took 5 bases from V and 6 from J, leaving 13 bases between them. The CDR3 is 13 residues long. The three twin pairs were reared together, likely meeting the same infections. This clonotype originated in a woman aged 18-50 years in good health. The source material was PBMCs. The V gene is TRBV18, the J gene TRBJ1-1; D unresolved. CDR3 coding DNA: TGTGCCAGCTCAGCCCGGACGGGCGCTGAAGCTTTCTTT. Residues: CASSARTGAEAFF.